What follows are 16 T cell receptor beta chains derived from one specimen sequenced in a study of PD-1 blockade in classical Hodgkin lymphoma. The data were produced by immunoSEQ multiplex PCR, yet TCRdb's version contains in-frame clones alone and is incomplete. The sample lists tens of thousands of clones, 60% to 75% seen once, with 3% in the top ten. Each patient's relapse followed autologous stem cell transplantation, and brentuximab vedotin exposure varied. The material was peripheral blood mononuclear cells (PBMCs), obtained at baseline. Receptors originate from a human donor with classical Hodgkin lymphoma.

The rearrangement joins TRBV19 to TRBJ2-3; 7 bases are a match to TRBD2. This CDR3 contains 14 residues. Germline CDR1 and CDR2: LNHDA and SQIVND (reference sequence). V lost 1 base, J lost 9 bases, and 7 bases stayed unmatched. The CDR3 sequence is CASSIGAGAGTQYF. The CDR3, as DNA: TGTGCCAGTAGTATAGGTGCGGGAGCCGGGACGCAGTATTTT.

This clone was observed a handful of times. The CDR3 DNA reads TGTGCCAGCAAACTCGTAGCGGGAGCCAATGAGCAGTTCTTC. It codes for CASKLVAGANEQFF. The chain joins TRBV6-5 to TRBJ2-1, with 9 bases aligning to TRBD2. The V gene's germline CDR1 is MNHEY and CDR2 SVGAGI. The V gene end was trimmed by 7 bases and the J gene end by 6 bases; junction bases not matched to a gene: 7. The CDR3 has 14 residues.

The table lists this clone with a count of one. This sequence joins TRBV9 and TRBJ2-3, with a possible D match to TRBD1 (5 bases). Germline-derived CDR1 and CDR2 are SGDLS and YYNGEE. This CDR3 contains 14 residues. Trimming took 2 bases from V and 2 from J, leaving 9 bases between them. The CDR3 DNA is TGTGCCAGCAGCGTGGGGCGGCACACAGATACGCAGTATTTT. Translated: CASSVGRHTDTQYF.

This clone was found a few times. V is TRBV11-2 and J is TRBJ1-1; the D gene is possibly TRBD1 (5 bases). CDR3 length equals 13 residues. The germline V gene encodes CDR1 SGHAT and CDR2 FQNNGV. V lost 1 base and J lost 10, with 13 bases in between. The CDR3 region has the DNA TGTGCCAGCAGCTTAGGGGCGGGGCGGGGAGCTTTCTTT. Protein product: CASSLGAGRGAFF.

DNA of the CDR3: TGTGCCAGGTTTAGGACAGGGCAGGTTGGCTACACCTTC. Its protein product is CARFRTGQVGYTF. The chain is built from TRBV19 and TRBJ1-2; 8 positions agree with TRBD1. This CDR3 contains 13 residues. Germline V CDR1 and CDR2: LNHDA, SQIVND (reference sequence). The ends lost 9 bases at V and 7 bases at J; junction bases unmatched: 10.

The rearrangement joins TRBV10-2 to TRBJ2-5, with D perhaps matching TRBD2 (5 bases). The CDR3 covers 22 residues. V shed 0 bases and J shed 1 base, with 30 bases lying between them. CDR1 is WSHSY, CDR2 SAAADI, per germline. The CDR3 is CASSESRLSGRVSMGSQETQYF. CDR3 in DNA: TGCGCCAGCAGTGAGTCGAGGTTAAGCGGTCGGGTATCTATGGGTTCCCAAGAGACCCAGTACTTC.

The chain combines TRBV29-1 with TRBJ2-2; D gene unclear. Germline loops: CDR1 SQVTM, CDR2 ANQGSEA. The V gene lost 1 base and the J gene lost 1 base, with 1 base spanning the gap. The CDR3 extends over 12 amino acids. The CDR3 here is CSVEGNTGELFF. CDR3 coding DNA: TGCAGCGTTGAAGGGAACACCGGGGAGCTGTTTTTT.

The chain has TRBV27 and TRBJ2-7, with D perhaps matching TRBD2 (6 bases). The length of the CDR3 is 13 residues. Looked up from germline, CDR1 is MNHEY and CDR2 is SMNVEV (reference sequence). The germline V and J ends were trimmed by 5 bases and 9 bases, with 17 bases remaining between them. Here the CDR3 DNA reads TGTGCCAGCAGTCCCACGACCGGGGGAGGGCAGTACTTC. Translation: CASSPTTGGGQYF.

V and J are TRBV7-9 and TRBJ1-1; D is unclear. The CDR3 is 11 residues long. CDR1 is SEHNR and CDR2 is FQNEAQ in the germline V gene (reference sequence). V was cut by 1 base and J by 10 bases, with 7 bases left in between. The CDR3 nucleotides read TGTGCCAGCAGCTTAGGACTCTCAGCTTTCTTT. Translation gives CASSLGLSAFF.

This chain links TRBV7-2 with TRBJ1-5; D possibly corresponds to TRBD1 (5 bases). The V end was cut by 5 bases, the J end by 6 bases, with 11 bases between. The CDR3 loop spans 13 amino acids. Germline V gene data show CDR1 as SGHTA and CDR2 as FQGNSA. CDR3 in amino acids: CASSDGGGQPQHF. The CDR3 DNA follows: TGTGCCAGCAGCGACGGGGGGGGTCAGCCCCAGCATTTT.

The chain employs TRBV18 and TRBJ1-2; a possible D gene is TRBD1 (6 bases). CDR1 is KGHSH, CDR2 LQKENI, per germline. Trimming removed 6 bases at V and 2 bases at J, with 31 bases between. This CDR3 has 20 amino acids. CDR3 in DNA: TGTGCCAGCTCGGAACCCGATCCCCGAGACGGACAGATTCTCAACTATGGCTACACCTTC. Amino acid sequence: CASSEPDPRDGQILNYGYTF.

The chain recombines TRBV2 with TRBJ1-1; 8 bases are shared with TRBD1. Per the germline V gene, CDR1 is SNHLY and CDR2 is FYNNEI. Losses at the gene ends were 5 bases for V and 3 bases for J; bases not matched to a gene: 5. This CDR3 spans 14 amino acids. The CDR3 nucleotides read TGTGCCAGCAGTAAACAGGGGGTGGACACTGAAGCTTTCTTT. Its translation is CASSKQGVDTEAFF.

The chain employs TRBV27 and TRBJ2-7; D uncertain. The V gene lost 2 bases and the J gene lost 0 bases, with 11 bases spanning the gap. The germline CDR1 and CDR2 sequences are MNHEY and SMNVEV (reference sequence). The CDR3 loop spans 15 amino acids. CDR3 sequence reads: CASSLTPWSSYEQYF. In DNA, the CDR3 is TGTGCCAGCAGTTTAACCCCCTGGTCCTCCTACGAGCAGTACTTC.

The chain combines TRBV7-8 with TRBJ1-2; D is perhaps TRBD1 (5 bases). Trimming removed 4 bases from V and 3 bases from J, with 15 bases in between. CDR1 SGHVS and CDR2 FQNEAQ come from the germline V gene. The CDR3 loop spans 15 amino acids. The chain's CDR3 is CASSSRTIQDYGYTF. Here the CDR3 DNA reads TGTGCCAGCAGCTCGCGGACAATTCAGGACTATGGCTACACCTTC.

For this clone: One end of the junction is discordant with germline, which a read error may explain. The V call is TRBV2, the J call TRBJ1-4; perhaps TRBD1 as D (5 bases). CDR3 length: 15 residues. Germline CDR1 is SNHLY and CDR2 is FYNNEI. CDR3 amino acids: CASSEGGGAGEKLFF. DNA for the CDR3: TGTGCCAGCAGCGAAGGAGGCGGGGCAGGGGAAAAACTGTTTTTT.

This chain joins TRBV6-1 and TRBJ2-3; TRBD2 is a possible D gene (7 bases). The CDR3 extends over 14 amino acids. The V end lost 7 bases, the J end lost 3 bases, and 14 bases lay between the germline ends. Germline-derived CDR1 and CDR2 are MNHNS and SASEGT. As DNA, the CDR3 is TGTGCCAGCACGCGGGGGCAGTCAACAGATACGCAGTATTTT. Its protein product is CASTRGQSTDTQYF.